The rows below give T cell receptor beta chains drawn from one sample of a study of cytomegalovirus exposure and HLA in healthy donors. Data came from immunoSEQ multiplex PCR; TCRdb stores just in-frame clones and leaves some out. The sample holds 70,000 or so clones, roughly 69% seen once. Input material: PBMCs. The receptors originated from a woman aged 50 to 60 in good health and CMV-seronegative. Both conserved end residues are part of each CDR3. Each record gives: clone size, V gene, J gene, D gene, CDR3 DNA, CDR3 protein. The D gene is left open where the match is weak. Expanded clones are given a class, and other clones once, few, many or no size at all.

abundance: NA; v_gene: TRBV28; j_gene: TRBJ1-2; d_gene: NA; CDR3nt: TGTGCCAGCAGGGCCCCGGGCGGGTATGGCTACACCTTC; CDR3aa: CASRAPGGYGYTF
abundance: NA; v_gene: TRBV5-4; j_gene: TRBJ1-1; d_gene: TRBD1; CDR3nt: TGTGCCAGCAGCTCGGGACAGGGTGGCACTGAAGCTTTCTTT; CDR3aa: CASSSGQGGTEAFF
abundance: few; v_gene: TRBV7-2; j_gene: TRBJ1-1; d_gene: NA; CDR3nt: TGTGCCAGCAGCTTGAACGCAGCTGAAGCTTTCTTT; CDR3aa: CASSLNAAEAFF
abundance: NA; v_gene: TRBV18; j_gene: TRBJ1-1; d_gene: NA; CDR3nt: TGTGCCAGCTCACCCACCACTTTTCCAACTGAAGCTTTCTTT; CDR3aa: CASSPTTFPTEAFF
abundance: NA; v_gene: TRBV28; j_gene: TRBJ1-3; d_gene: NA; CDR3nt: TGTGCCAGCAGCCTGCCGCCCGAGGGAAACACCATATATTTT; CDR3aa: CASSLPPEGNTIYF
abundance: NA; v_gene: TRBV5-1; j_gene: TRBJ2-1; d_gene: TRBD2; CDR3nt: TGCGCCAGCAGCCAAGCTAGCGGGAACTACAATGAGCAGTTCTTC; CDR3aa: CASSQASGNYNEQFF
abundance: few; v_gene: TRBV29-1; j_gene: TRBJ2-7; d_gene: NA; CDR3nt: TGCAGCGTTACCGGACAGGGAGGGGACGAGCAGTACTTC; CDR3aa: CSVTGQGGDEQYF
abundance: few; v_gene: TRBV6-5; j_gene: TRBJ1-1; d_gene: NA; CDR3nt: TGTGCCAGCAGTATCCAACTAGGGAACACTGAAGCTTTCTTT; CDR3aa: CASSIQLGNTEAFF
abundance: NA; v_gene: TRBV6-6; j_gene: TRBJ2-3; d_gene: NA; CDR3nt: TGTGCCAGCAGTTATAACAGGGTGGATACGCAGTATTTT; CDR3aa: CASSYNRVDTQYF
abundance: NA; v_gene: TRBV6-5; j_gene: TRBJ2-7; d_gene: TRBD2; CDR3nt: TGTGCCAGCGGACTGGGCGGGAGGGCCCGGGGGGAGCAGTACTTC; CDR3aa: CASGLGGRARGEQYF
abundance: NA; v_gene: TRBV6-1; j_gene: TRBJ1-1; d_gene: TRBD1; CDR3nt: TGTGCCAGCGCGAGAACAGGGGTGGGCACTGAAGCTTTCTTT; CDR3aa: CASARTGVGTEAFF
abundance: NA; v_gene: TRBV19; j_gene: TRBJ1-2; d_gene: NA; CDR3nt: TGTGCCAGTAGTACCTCTGGGGCGACGGGCTATGGCTACACCTTC; CDR3aa: CASSTSGATGYGYTF
abundance: NA; v_gene: TRBV5-6; j_gene: TRBJ2-7; d_gene: TRBD2; CDR3nt: TGTGCCAGCAGCTTAAGGGGACTAGCGGGAGGGGACGAGCAGTACTTC; CDR3aa: CASSLRGLAGGDEQYF
abundance: few; v_gene: TRBV4-3; j_gene: TRBJ1-1; d_gene: NA; CDR3nt: TGCGCCAGCAGCCAAGTCTGGCCATCAAAGAACACTGAAGCTTTCTTT; CDR3aa: CASSQVWPSKNTEAFF
abundance: NA; v_gene: TRBV15; j_gene: TRBJ2-7; d_gene: NA; CDR3nt: TGTGCCACCAGCAACCGACAGTGGGGCTACGAGCAGTACTTC; CDR3aa: CATSNRQWGYEQYF
abundance: NA; v_gene: TRBV7-2; j_gene: TRBJ2-2; d_gene: TRBD2; CDR3nt: TGTGCCAGCAGCCCTGGGTGGCTAGCGGGAGTAGAGAACACCGGGGAGCTGTTTTTT; CDR3aa: CASSPGWLAGVENTGELFF
abundance: few; v_gene: TRBV11-3; j_gene: TRBJ2-7; d_gene: TRBD1; CDR3nt: TGTGCCAGCAGCTCCGGACAGGGGAGGTCCTACGAGCAGTACTTC; CDR3aa: CASSSGQGRSYEQYF
abundance: NA; v_gene: TRBV18; j_gene: TRBJ2-7; d_gene: TRBD2; CDR3nt: TGTGCCAGCTCACTCTTAGCGGGAGCTCTCTACGAGCAGTACTTC; CDR3aa: CASSLLAGALYEQYF
abundance: NA; v_gene: TRBV4-3; j_gene: TRBJ1-6; d_gene: NA; CDR3nt: TGCGCCAGCAGCTTCGGATGGGTCACAGGCCGAAGGAATTCACCCCTCCACTTT; CDR3aa: CASSFGWVTGRRNSPLHF
abundance: NA; v_gene: TRBV9; j_gene: TRBJ1-2; d_gene: NA; CDR3nt: TGTGCCAGCAGCGTAGATTGGTCAGGGGTTCAGGATGGCTACACCTTC; CDR3aa: CASSVDWSGVQDGYTF
abundance: NA; v_gene: TRBV18; j_gene: TRBJ2-3; d_gene: NA; CDR3nt: TGTGCCAGCTCACCAACTTGGTGGACAATAAGCACAGATACGCAGTATTTT; CDR3aa: CASSPTWWTISTDTQYF
abundance: once; v_gene: TRBV7-2; j_gene: TRBJ1-2; d_gene: NA; CDR3nt: TGTGCCAGCAGCTTAAACACAGGGCTCTATGGCTACACCTTC; CDR3aa: CASSLNTGLYGYTF
abundance: NA; v_gene: TRBV15; j_gene: TRBJ2-1; d_gene: NA; CDR3nt: TGTGCCACCAGCATAGACCCTAACGATGAGCAGTTCTTC; CDR3aa: CATSIDPNDEQFF
abundance: NA; v_gene: TRBV30; j_gene: TRBJ1-1; d_gene: TRBD1; CDR3nt: TGTGCCTGGAGTCCAACCAGGGGGCGAACTGAAGCTTTCTTT; CDR3aa: CAWSPTRGRTEAFF
abundance: few; v_gene: TRBV7-3; j_gene: TRBJ2-3; d_gene: TRBD2; CDR3nt: TGTGCCAGCAGCCCCACCGGGACTAGCGGCCTCACAGATACGCAGTATTTT; CDR3aa: CASSPTGTSGLTDTQYF
abundance: NA; v_gene: TRBV5-1; j_gene: TRBJ1-1; d_gene: NA; CDR3nt: TGCGCCAGCAGCTTGGCCGGGGGGGGAACTGAAGCTTTCTTT; CDR3aa: CASSLAGGGTEAFF
abundance: once; v_gene: TRBV11-3; j_gene: TRBJ2-4; d_gene: NA; CDR3nt: TGTGCCAGCAGCTCTTCCAGGGGATCGAGAAACATTCAGTACTTC; CDR3aa: CASSSSRGSRNIQYF
abundance: NA; v_gene: TRBV5-4; j_gene: TRBJ1-1; d_gene: TRBD1; CDR3nt: TGTGCCAGCAGCGCCGGACAGGGGGCGACGTGGACTGAAGCTTTCTTT; CDR3aa: CASSAGQGATWTEAFF
abundance: NA; v_gene: TRBV5-1; j_gene: TRBJ1-2; d_gene: NA; CDR3nt: TGCGCCAGCAGCTTCGAGAGCCGAGGCTACACCTTC; CDR3aa: CASSFESRGYTF
abundance: NA; v_gene: TRBV2; j_gene: TRBJ1-2; d_gene: TRBD1; CDR3nt: TGTGCCAGCAGTGGGCCGGGACAGGGCTATGGCTACACCTTC; CDR3aa: CASSGPGQGYGYTF
abundance: NA; v_gene: TRBV2; j_gene: TRBJ1-4; d_gene: TRBD1; CDR3nt: TGTGCCAGCAGTGGACAGGGAGGTGTTGAAAAACTGTTTTTT; CDR3aa: CASSGQGGVEKLFF
abundance: NA; v_gene: TRBV6-4; j_gene: TRBJ2-5; d_gene: NA; CDR3nt: TGTGCCAGCAGTCCTACAGGGTCGCAAGAGACCCAGTACTTC; CDR3aa: CASSPTGSQETQYF
abundance: once; v_gene: TRBV30; j_gene: TRBJ1-5; d_gene: NA; CDR3nt: TGTGCCTGGAGTCCCACCAACTTCAGGCCGTATAGCAATCAGCCCCAGCATTTT; CDR3aa: CAWSPTNFRPYSNQPQHF
abundance: NA; v_gene: TRBV19; j_gene: TRBJ2-1; d_gene: TRBD1; CDR3nt: TGTGCCAGTAGCCAGCCGGACAGGGCCTACAATGAGCAGTTCTTC; CDR3aa: CASSQPDRAYNEQFF
abundance: NA; v_gene: TRBV28; j_gene: TRBJ2-7; d_gene: NA; CDR3nt: TGTGCCAGCAGTTCCGACAGCTCCTACGAGCAGTACTTC; CDR3aa: CASSSDSSYEQYF
abundance: NA; v_gene: TRBV6-5; j_gene: TRBJ1-1; d_gene: TRBD1; CDR3nt: TGTGCCAGCAGTTGGGGACAGGGAAAGACTGAAGCTTTCTTT; CDR3aa: CASSWGQGKTEAFF
abundance: NA; v_gene: TRBV10-3; j_gene: TRBJ1-1; d_gene: TRBD1; CDR3nt: TGTGCCATCAGTGGGACAGGGTACGAGAACACTGAAGCTTTCTTT; CDR3aa: CAISGTGYENTEAFF
abundance: NA; v_gene: TRBV25-1; j_gene: TRBJ2-7; d_gene: NA; CDR3nt: TGTGCCAGCAGTGAATTAGGGGCTATCTCCTACGAGCAGTACTTC; CDR3aa: CASSELGAISYEQYF
abundance: once; v_gene: TRBV27; j_gene: TRBJ1-3; d_gene: NA; CDR3nt: TGTGCCAGTGGACGGGGGGAAGGAAACACCATATATTTT; CDR3aa: CASGRGEGNTIYF
abundance: NA; v_gene: TRBV9; j_gene: TRBJ2-3; d_gene: TRBD2; CDR3nt: TGTGCCAGCAGCGTATTTGGTAGCGGGAGCACAGATACGCAGTATTTT; CDR3aa: CASSVFGSGSTDTQYF
abundance: NA; v_gene: TRBV7-3; j_gene: TRBJ1-2; d_gene: TRBD1; CDR3nt: TGTGCCAGCAGGATGGAGGGGGCCTATGGCTACACCTTC; CDR3aa: CASRMEGAYGYTF
abundance: NA; v_gene: TRBV5-6; j_gene: TRBJ2-7; d_gene: TRBD1; CDR3nt: TGTGCCAGCAGCCGACAGGGGAGAAGCTCCTACGAGCAGTACTTC; CDR3aa: CASSRQGRSSYEQYF
abundance: few; v_gene: TRBV10-3; j_gene: TRBJ2-7; d_gene: TRBD1; CDR3nt: TGTGCCATCAGCCCGGGACAGGGCTACGAGCAGTACTTC; CDR3aa: CAISPGQGYEQYF
abundance: NA; v_gene: TRBV27; j_gene: TRBJ1-1; d_gene: TRBD1; CDR3nt: TGTGCCACCCGGAACAGGGGGGGGCGGTACACTGAAGCTTTCTTT; CDR3aa: CATRNRGGRYTEAFF
abundance: NA; v_gene: TRBV27; j_gene: TRBJ1-5; d_gene: NA; CDR3nt: TGTGCCAGCAGTTTTTCGTACGGACAGAGCAATCAGCCCCAGCATTTT; CDR3aa: CASSFSYGQSNQPQHF
abundance: NA; v_gene: TRBV29-1; j_gene: TRBJ2-7; d_gene: TRBD2; CDR3nt: TGCAGCGTTGGGACTAGCGGGACCTACGAGCAGTACTTC; CDR3aa: CSVGTSGTYEQYF
abundance: NA; v_gene: TRBV11-3; j_gene: TRBJ2-7; d_gene: TRBD1; CDR3nt: TGTGCCAGCAGCCTGCGGACAGGGGGCGCGGGGGAGCAGTACTTC; CDR3aa: CASSLRTGGAGEQYF
abundance: NA; v_gene: TRBV5-1; j_gene: TRBJ2-7; d_gene: TRBD2; CDR3nt: TGCGCCAGCCGGCCTAGCGGAGCTAACTCCTACGAGCAGTACTTC; CDR3aa: CASRPSGANSYEQYF
abundance: few; v_gene: TRBV28; j_gene: TRBJ2-5; d_gene: TRBD2; CDR3nt: TGTGCCAGCAGTGGATCCCTAGCGGGTTTGGAGACCCAGTACTTC; CDR3aa: CASSGSLAGLETQYF
abundance: NA; v_gene: TRBV7-9; j_gene: TRBJ1-4; d_gene: TRBD1; CDR3nt: TGTGCCAGCAGTACCGGGACAGGGCGGAAAAAACTGTTTTTT; CDR3aa: CASSTGTGRKKLFF